The 12 T cell receptor beta chains reported below all come from one sample, sequenced in a study of blood T cell repertoires in COVID-19. The method was immunoSEQ multiplex PCR; TCRdb's version includes in-frame clones alone and lacks a portion of them. This table holds tens of thousands of clones, approximately 84% found once. The sample consisted of peripheral blood. The origin of the receptors is a human donor in a cohort sampled during active COVID-19.

The chain carries TRBV4-2 and TRBJ2-2; D may be TRBD1 (5 bases). Trimming left V 0 bases short and J 9 bases short, with 14 bases between. The V gene's germline CDR1 is LGHNA and CDR2 YNFKEQ. The CDR3 is 15 residues long. The CDR3 protein is CASSQDGSGKRELFF. CDR3 bases: TGTGCCAGCAGCCAAGATGGTTCAGGGAAGAGGGAGCTGTTTTTT.

The chain employs TRBV28 and TRBJ1-4; D perhaps matches TRBD1 (5 bases). The CDR3 totals 12 residues. Trimming removed 10 bases at V and 6 bases at J, with 12 bases between. CDR1 and CDR2 from the germline V gene are MDHEN and SYDVKM. This CDR3 reads CATQGDDEKLFF. The CDR3 DNA follows: TGTGCCACCCAAGGGGATGATGAAAAACTGTTTTTT. The entire variable domain, with the rest obtained from reference TRBV28 and TRBJ1-4, is as follows: DVKVTQSSRYLVKRTGEKVFLECVQDMDHENMFWYRQDPGLGLRLIYFSYDVKMKEKGDIPEGYSVSREKKERFSLILESASTNQTSMYLCATQGDDEKLFFGSGTQLSVL.

CDR3 residues: CAGGTSYEQYF. The CDR3 DNA is TGCGCCGGCGGGACTAGCTACGAGCAGTACTTC. The rearrangement links TRBV10-2 to TRBJ2-7, with TRBD2 matching over 8 bases. The CDR3 has 11 amino acids. J gave up 3 bases and V 11 bases, and 3 bases lay outside the gene matches. CDR1 and CDR2 (germline): WSHSY, SAAADI.

The chain couples TRBV28 to TRBJ2-7; TRBD2 agrees at 8 bases. The CDR3 spans 15 residues. Germline trimming cut 9 bases from V and 0 bases from J; bases unmatched to any gene: 10. In germline, CDR1 is MDHEN, CDR2 SYDVKM. CDR3 coding DNA: TGTGCCAGTGGAGAAGCGGGGGCAATCTCCTACGAGCAGTACTTC. It translates to CASGEAGAISYEQYF.

V and J are TRBV6-5 and TRBJ1-1; 8 positions agree with TRBD1. Per the germline V gene, CDR1 is MNHEY and CDR2 is SVGAGI. V was clipped by 5 bases and J by 4 bases; unmatched bases: 3. This CDR3 region has 13 residues. CDR3 in amino acids: CASSRDRSTEAFF. CDR3 DNA: TGTGCCAGCAGTAGGGACAGGTCCACTGAAGCTTTCTTT.

V and J are TRBV7-6 and TRBJ1-1, with 7 bases matching TRBD1. The CDR3 runs to 16 residues. Germline loops: CDR1 SGHVS, CDR2 FNYEAQ. The ends lost 0 bases at V and 1 base at J; junction bases unmatched: 5. CDR3 nucleotide sequence: TGTGCCAGCAGCTTAGCAGGGGGCGCCAGGAACACTGAAGCTTTCTTT. Translating gives CASSLAGGARNTEAFF.

The chain joins TRBV5-1 to TRBJ2-2; D is unresolved. This CDR3 is 15 amino acids long. Germline CDR1 SGHRS, CDR2 YFSETQ. V lost 4 bases and J 5 bases, leaving 15 bases between the germline ends. The CDR3 reads CASSDRSGSTGELFF. CDR3 DNA: TGCGCCAGCAGCGATCGGTCGGGTTCAACCGGGGAGCTGTTTTTT.

The gene calls are TRBV30 and TRBJ1-1, with D perhaps TRBD1 (6 bases). With 3 bases removed from V and 1 base from J, the gap between germline ends came to 12 bases. CDR1 and CDR2 (germline): GTSNPN, SVGIG (reference sequence). The CDR3 is made up of 14 amino acids. For the CDR3, the DNA is TGTGCCTGGAGCCCGGGACACCGGAACACTGAAGCTTTCTTT. Its protein is CAWSPGHRNTEAFF. Combining the CDR3 with reference TRBV30 and TRBJ1-1 gives the whole variable domain SQTIHQWPATLVQPVGSPLSLECTVEGTSNPNLYWYRQAAGRGLQLLFYSVGIGQISSEVPQNLSASRPQDRQFILSSKKLLLSDSGFYLCAWSPGHRNTEAFFGQGTRLTVV.

The V and J genes are TRBV7-3 and TRBJ2-5; D is perhaps TRBD1 (5 bases). The germline gives CDR1 SGHTA, CDR2 FQGTGA. The CDR3 extends over 14 amino acids. Between the trimmed V and J ends, which lost 2 bases and 4 bases, there was a span of 11 bases. The CDR3 here is CASSLQGLGETQYF. CDR3 coding DNA: TGTGCCAGCAGCTTACAGGGCCTCGGAGAGACCCAGTACTTC.

The chain carries TRBV7-6 and TRBJ1-1; D remains ambiguous. CDR1 and CDR2 from the germline V gene are SGHVS and FNYEAQ. CDR3 length: 20 amino acids. The V end lost 5 bases, the J end lost 1 base, and 29 bases lay between the germline ends. The CDR3 region has the DNA TGTGCCAGCAGCCCCAATCCCCAACCCTCTTACAGACAAGCGAACACTGAAGCTTTCTTT. The encoded protein is CASSPNPQPSYRQANTEAFF.

The chain joins TRBV28 to TRBJ2-3; 9 nucleotides align to TRBD2. Losses at the gene ends were 3 bases for V and 13 bases for J; bases not matched to a gene: 11. Germline lookup yields CDR1 MDHEN and CDR2 SYDVKM. The CDR3 runs to 14 residues. DNA of the CDR3: TGTGCCAGCAGTTTCCGCGGGGGGGCTTTTTTGAAGTATTTT. Its translation: CASSFRGGAFLKYF.

V and J are TRBV3-1 (or the pseudogene TRBV3-2) and TRBJ2-2, with TRBD2 matching 8 bases. There are 15 residues in the CDR3. In germline, CDR1 is LGHDT, CDR2 YNNKEL (reference sequence). V dropped 1 base and J dropped 6; count of bases not matched to a gene: 4. CDR3 sequence (DNA): TGTGCCAGCAGCCAAGTGGCGGGGGGCCCCGGGGAGCTGTTTTTT. Amino acid sequence: CASSQVAGGPGELFF.